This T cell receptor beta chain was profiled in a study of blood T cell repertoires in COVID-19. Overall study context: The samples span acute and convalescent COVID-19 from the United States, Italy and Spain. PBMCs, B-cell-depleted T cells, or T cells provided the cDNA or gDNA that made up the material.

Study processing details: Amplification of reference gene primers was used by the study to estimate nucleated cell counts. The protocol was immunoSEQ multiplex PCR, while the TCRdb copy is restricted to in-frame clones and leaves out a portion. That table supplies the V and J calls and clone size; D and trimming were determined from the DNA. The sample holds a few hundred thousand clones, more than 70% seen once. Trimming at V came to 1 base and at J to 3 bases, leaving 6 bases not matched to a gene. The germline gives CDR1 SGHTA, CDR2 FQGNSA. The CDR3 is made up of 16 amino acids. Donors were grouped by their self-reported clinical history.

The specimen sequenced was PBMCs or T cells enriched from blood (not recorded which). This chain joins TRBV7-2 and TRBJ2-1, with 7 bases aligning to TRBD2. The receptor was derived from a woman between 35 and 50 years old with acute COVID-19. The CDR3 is CASSLGGGSFYNEQFF. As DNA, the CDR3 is TGTGCCAGCAGCTTAGGGGGCGGGAGTTTCTACAATGAGCAGTTCTTC.